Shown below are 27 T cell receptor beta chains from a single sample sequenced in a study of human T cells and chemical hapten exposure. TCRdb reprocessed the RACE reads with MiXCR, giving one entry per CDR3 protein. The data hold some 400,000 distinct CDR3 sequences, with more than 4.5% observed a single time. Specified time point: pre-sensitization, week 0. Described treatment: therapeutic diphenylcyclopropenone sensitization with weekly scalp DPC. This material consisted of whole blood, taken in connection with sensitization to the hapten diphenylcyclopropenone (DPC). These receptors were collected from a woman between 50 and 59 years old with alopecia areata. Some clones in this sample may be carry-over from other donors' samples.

This chain's CDR3 is CSAIGADSNQPQHF. CDR3 DNA sequence: TGCAGTGCTATAGGGGCGGATAGCAATCAGCCCCAGCATTTT. The J gene is TRBJ1-5, the V gene TRBV20-1; TRBD1 is a possible D gene (5 bases). The CDR3 is 14 residues long. Germline V gene sequence: CDR1 DFQATT, CDR2 SNEGSKA (reference sequence). The V end was cut by 4 bases, the J end by 0 bases, with 10 bases between.

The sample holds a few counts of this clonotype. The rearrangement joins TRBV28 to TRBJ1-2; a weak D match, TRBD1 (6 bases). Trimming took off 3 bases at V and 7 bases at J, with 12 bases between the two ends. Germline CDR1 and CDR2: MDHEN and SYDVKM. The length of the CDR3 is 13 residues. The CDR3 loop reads CASSFRPGVGYTF. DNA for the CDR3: TGTGCCAGCAGTTTTCGTCCAGGGGTTGGCTACACCTTC.

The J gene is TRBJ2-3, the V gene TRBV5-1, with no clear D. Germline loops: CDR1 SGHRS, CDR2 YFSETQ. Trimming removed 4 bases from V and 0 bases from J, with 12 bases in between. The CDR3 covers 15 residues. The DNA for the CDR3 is TGCGCCAGCAGCGCCGACGTCTCTAGCACAGATACGCAGTATTTT. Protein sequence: CASSADVSSTDTQYF. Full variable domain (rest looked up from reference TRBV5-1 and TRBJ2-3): KAGVTQTPRYLIKTRGQQVTLSCSPISGHRSVSWYQQTPGQGLQFLFEYFSETQRNKGNFPGRFSGRQFSNSRSEMNVSTLELGDSALYLCASSADVSSTDTQYFGPGTRLTVL.

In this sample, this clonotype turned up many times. The DNA of the CDR3 is TGCGCCAGCAGCTTGGAACCGACCCTACGTGTAGAGCAGTACTTC. Translation: CASSLEPTLRVEQYF. The V gene is TRBV5-1, the J gene TRBJ2-7; D gene unclear. V was pared by 0 bases and J by 7 bases, with 17 bases between. The length of the CDR3 is 15 residues. Germline values: CDR1 SGHRS, CDR2 YFSETQ. The full variable domain, its missing parts supplied by reference TRBV5-1 and TRBJ2-7, is KAGVTQTPRYLIKTRGQQVTLSCSPISGHRSVSWYQQTPGQGLQFLFEYFSETQRNKGNFPGRFSGRQFSNSRSEMNVSTLELGDSALYLCASSLEPTLRVEQYFGPGTRLTVT.

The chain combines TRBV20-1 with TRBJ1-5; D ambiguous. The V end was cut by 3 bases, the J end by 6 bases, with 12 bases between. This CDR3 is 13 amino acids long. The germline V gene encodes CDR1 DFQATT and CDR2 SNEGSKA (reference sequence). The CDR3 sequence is CSASDPLGQPQHF. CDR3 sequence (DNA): TGCAGTGCTAGTGACCCCTTGGGTCAGCCCCAGCATTTT.

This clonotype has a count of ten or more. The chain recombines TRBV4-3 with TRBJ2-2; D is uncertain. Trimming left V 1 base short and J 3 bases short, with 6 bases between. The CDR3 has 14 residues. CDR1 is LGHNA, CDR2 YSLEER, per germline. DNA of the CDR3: TGCGCCAGCAGCCAAGCTACTCACACCGGGGAGCTGTTTTTT. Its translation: CASSQATHTGELFF.

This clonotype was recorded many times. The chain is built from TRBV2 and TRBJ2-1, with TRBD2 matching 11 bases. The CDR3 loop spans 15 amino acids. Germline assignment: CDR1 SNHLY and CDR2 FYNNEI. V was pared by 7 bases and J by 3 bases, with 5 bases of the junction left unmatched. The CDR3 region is CASISGTSGYNEQFF. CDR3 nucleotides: TGTGCCAGCATATCGGGGACTAGCGGCTACAATGAGCAGTTCTTC.

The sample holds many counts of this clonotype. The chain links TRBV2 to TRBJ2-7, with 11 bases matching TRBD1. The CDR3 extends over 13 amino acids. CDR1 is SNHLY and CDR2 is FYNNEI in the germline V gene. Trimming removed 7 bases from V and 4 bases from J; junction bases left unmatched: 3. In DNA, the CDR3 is TGTGCCAGCAACCGGGACAGGGGGTACGAGCAGTACTTC. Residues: CASNRDRGYEQYF.

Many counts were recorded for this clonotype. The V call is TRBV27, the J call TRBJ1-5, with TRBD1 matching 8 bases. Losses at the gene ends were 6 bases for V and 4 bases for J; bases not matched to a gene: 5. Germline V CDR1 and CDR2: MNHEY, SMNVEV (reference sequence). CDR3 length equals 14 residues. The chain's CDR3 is CASRLQGANQPQHF. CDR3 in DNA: TGTGCCAGCAGACTCCAGGGGGCTAATCAGCCCCAGCATTTT.

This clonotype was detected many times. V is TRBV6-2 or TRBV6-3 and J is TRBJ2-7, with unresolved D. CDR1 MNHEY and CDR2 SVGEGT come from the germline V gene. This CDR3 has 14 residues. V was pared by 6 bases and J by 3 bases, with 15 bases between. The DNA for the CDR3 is TGTGCCAGCAGCCGCCCCGGGCCGATCTACGAGCAGTACTTC. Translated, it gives CASSRPGPIYEQYF.

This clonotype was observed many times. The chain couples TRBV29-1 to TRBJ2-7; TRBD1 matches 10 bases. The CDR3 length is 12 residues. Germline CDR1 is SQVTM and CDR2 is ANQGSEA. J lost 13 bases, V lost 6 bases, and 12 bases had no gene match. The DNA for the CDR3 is TGCAGCGTCGAACTCCGGGACAGGGGATTATACTTC. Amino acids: CSVELRDRGLYF.

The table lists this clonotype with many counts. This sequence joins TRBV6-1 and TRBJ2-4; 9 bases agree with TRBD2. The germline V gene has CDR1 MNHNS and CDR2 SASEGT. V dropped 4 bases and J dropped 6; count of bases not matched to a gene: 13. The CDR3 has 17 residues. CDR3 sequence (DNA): TGTGCCAGCAGTGCAGGAGGCGGGGGGGCCGTGGGAAACATTCAGTACTTC. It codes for CASSAGGGGAVGNIQYF.

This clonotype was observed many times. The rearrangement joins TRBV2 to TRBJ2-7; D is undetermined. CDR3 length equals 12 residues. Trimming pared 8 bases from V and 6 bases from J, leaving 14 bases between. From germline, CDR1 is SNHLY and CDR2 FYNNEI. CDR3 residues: CASRSDWSEQYF. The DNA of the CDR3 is TGTGCCAGCCGGAGCGACTGGTCCGAGCAGTACTTC.

The CDR3 region is CASSWTSGVSNTGELFF. CDR3 sequence (DNA): TGTGCCAGCAGTTGGACTAGCGGGGTTTCAAACACCGGGGAGCTGTTTTTT. The V and J genes are TRBV6-5 and TRBJ2-2; 12 bases align to TRBD2. V shed 4 bases and J 2 bases; nucleotides not matched to a gene: 5. This CDR3 has 17 amino acids. Germline values: CDR1 MNHEY, CDR2 SVGAGI.

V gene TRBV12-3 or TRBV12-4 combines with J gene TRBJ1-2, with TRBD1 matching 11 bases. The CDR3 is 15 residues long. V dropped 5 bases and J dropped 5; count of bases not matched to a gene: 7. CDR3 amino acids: CASSRPGQGEYGYTF. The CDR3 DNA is TGTGCCAGCAGTCGACCGGGACAGGGGGAATATGGCTACACCTTC.

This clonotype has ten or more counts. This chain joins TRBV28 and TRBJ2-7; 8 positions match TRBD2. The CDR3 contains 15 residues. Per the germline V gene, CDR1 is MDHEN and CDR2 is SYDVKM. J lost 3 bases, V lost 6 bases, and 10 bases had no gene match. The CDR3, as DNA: TGTGCCAGCAGCCAAGGGGTAGCGGGGTACTACGAGCAGTACTTC. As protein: CASSQGVAGYYEQYF. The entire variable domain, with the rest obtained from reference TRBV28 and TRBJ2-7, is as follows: DVKVTQSSRYLVKRTGEKVFLECVQDMDHENMFWYRQDPGLGLRLIYFSYDVKMKEKGDIPEGYSVSREKKERFSLILESASTNQTSMYLCASSQGVAGYYEQYFGPGTRLTVT.

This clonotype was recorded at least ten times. The CDR3 protein is CASREGQGLFGGEQYF. The CDR3 DNA reads as TGTGCCAGCAGAGAGGGACAGGGTCTTTTCGGGGGCGAGCAGTACTTC. The J gene is TRBJ2-7, the V gene TRBV6-5, with TRBD1 matching 9 bases. There are 16 residues in the CDR3. V was clipped by 6 bases and J by 6 bases; unmatched bases: 15. CDR1 is MNHEY, CDR2 SVGAGI, per germline.

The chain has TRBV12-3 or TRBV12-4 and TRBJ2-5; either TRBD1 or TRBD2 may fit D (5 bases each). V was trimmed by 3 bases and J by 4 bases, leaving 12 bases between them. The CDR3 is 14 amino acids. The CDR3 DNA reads TGTGCCAGCAGTTTTAGGGACGCGAGAGAGACCCAGTACTTC. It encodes CASSFRDARETQYF.

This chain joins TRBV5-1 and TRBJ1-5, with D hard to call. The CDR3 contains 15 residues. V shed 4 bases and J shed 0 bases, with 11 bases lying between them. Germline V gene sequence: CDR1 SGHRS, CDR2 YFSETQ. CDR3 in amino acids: CASSDGLNSNQPQHF. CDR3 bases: TGCGCCAGCAGCGACGGCCTTAATAGCAATCAGCCCCAGCATTTT.

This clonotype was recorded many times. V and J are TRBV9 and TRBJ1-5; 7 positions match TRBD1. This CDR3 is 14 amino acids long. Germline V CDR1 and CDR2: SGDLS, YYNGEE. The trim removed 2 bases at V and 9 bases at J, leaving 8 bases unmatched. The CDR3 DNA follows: TGTGCCAGCAGCGTCGGGACAGCCCAGGGGCCCCAGCATTTT. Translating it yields CASSVGTAQGPQHF.

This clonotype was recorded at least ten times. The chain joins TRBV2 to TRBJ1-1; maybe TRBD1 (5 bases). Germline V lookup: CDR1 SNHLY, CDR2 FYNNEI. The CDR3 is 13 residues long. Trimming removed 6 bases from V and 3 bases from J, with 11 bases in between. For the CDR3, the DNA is TGTGCCAGCAGGCAGGGTGTGCACACTGAAGCTTTCTTT. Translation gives CASRQGVHTEAFF.

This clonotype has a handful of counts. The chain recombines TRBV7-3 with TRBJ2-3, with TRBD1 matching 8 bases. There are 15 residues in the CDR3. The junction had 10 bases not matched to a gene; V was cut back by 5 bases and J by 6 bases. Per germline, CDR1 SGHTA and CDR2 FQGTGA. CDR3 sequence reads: CASSLDGQGTDTQYF. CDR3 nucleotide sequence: TGTGCCAGCAGCCTAGATGGACAGGGTACCGATACGCAGTATTTT.

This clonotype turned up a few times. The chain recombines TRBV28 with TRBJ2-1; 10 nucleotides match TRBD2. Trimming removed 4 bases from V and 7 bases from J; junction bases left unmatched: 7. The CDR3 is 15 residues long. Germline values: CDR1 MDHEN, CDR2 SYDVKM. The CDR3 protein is CASSSAASGRNEQFF. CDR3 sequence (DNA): TGTGCCAGCAGTTCCGCGGCTAGCGGGAGAAATGAGCAGTTCTTC.

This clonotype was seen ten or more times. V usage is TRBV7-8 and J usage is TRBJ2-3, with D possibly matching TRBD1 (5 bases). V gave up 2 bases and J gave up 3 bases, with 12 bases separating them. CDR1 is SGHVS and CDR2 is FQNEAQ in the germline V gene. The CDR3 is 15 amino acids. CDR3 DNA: TGTGCCAGCAGCTTAAGGGGCCACCCAACAGATACGCAGTATTTT. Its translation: CASSLRGHPTDTQYF.

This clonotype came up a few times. As DNA, the CDR3 is TGTGCTAGTGGTTTCCAACAGGGGTATCAGCCCCAGCATTTT. Translated, it gives CASGFQQGYQPQHF. The chain carries TRBV12-5 and TRBJ1-5; TRBD1 matches 7 bases. The germline gives CDR1 LGHNT, CDR2 FRNRAP. V gave up 3 bases and J gave up 5 bases; unmatched junction bases: 4. The CDR3 is 14 residues long.

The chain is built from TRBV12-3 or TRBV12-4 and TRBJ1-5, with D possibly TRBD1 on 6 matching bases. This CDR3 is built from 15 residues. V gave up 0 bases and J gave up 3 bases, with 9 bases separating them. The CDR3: CASSLASGDNQPQHF. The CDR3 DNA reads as TGTGCCAGCAGTTTAGCTTCAGGGGACAATCAGCCCCAGCATTTT.

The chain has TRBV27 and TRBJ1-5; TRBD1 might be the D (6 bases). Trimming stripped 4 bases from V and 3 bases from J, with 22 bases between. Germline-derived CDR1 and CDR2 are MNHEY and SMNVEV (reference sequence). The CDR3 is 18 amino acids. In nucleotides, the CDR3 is TGTGCCAGCAGTTCACGGTTCCAGGGGAGGGTATTCAATCAGCCCCAGCATTTT. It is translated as CASSSRFQGRVFNQPQHF.